One sample yielded the 6 T cell receptor beta chains listed below, sequenced in a study of cytomegalovirus exposure and HLA in healthy donors. The PCR had 60 Vbeta and 13 Jbeta primers. TCRdb's copy holds only in-frame clones and misses some; the assay was immunoSEQ multiplex PCR. The data contain 90,000 to 95,000 clones, over 75% of them singletons. Sequenced: PBMCs. These receptors all stem from a girl aged 2-10 years in good health and CMV-seropositive.

The chain is built from TRBV6-5 and TRBJ2-2; 9 nucleotides agree with TRBD2. The germline gives CDR1 MNHEY, CDR2 SVGAGI. Losses at the gene ends were 11 bases for V and 4 bases for J; bases not matched to a gene: 8. There are 14 residues in the CDR3. Here the CDR3 reads CAASPAGGTGELFF. CDR3 sequence (DNA): TGTGCCGCGAGCCCAGCGGGGGGCACCGGGGAGCTGTTTTTT.

The chain has TRBV9 and TRBJ2-1; 9 positions match TRBD2. From germline, CDR1 is SGDLS and CDR2 YYNGEE. The CDR3 sequence is 16 residues long. J was trimmed by 5 bases and V by 0 bases; bases with no gene match: 6. The CDR3 coding sequence is TGTGCCAGCAGCGTAGCTACGGTAGCGGGAGACAATGAGCAGTTCTTC. It translates to CASSVATVAGDNEQFF. The full variable domain, its missing parts supplied by reference TRBV9 and TRBJ2-1, is DSGVTQTPKHLITATGQRVTLRCSPRSGDLSVYWYQQSLDQGLQFLIQYYNGEERAKGNILERFSAQQFPDLHSELNLSSLELGDSALYFCASSVATVAGDNEQFFGPGTRLTVL.

This chain links TRBV5-1 with TRBJ2-7, with 10 bases identical to TRBD2. Germline V gives CDR1 SGHRS, CDR2 YFSETQ. The CDR3 has 14 residues. J lost 2 bases, V lost 2 bases, and 1 base had no gene match. CDR3 nucleotides: TGCGCCAGCAGCTTCCTAGCGGGAGCCTACGAGCAGTACTTC. The encoded protein is CASSFLAGAYEQYF. The entire variable domain, with the rest obtained from reference TRBV5-1 and TRBJ2-7, is as follows: KAGVTQTPRYLIKTRGQQVTLSCSPISGHRSVSWYQQTPGQGLQFLFEYFSETQRNKGNFPGRFSGRQFSNSRSEMNVSTLELGDSALYLCASSFLAGAYEQYFGPGTRLTVT.

The chain employs TRBV13 and TRBJ2-7, with a possible D match to TRBD2 (5 bases). The CDR3 spans 13 residues. Between the trimmed V and J ends, which lost 2 bases and 3 bases, there was a span of 8 bases. Germline V CDR1 and CDR2: PRHDT, FYEKMQ (reference sequence). This chain's CDR3 is CASSLREGYEQYF. CDR3 coding DNA: TGTGCCAGCAGCTTACGAGAGGGCTACGAGCAGTACTTC.

The chain employs TRBV9 and TRBJ2-6, with 9 nucleotides matching TRBD2. The CDR3 runs 22 residues. Trimming cost V 2 bases and J 1 base; bases outside gene matches: 19. CDR1 and CDR2 from the germline V gene are SGDLS and YYNGEE. The CDR3 nucleotides are TGTGCCAGCAGCGTGGTCCTAGCGGGACCCCAATCCACATTGTCTGGGGCCAACGTCCTGACTTTC. It translates to CASSVVLAGPQSTLSGANVLTF. Full variable domain (remainder filled in from reference TRBV9 and TRBJ2-6): DSGVTQTPKHLITATGQRVTLRCSPRSGDLSVYWYQQSLDQGLQFLIQYYNGEERAKGNILERFSAQQFPDLHSELNLSSLELGDSALYFCASSVVLAGPQSTLSGANVLTFGAGSRLTVL.

The rearrangement uses TRBV15 and TRBJ2-7, with 7 bases lining up with TRBD1. This CDR3 is 14 amino acids long. CDR1 is LNHNV and CDR2 is YYDKDF in the germline V gene (reference sequence). J gave up 2 bases and V 1 base, and 2 bases lay outside the gene matches. CDR3 amino acids: CATSRGQGAYEQYF. For the CDR3, the DNA is TGTGCCACCAGCAGAGGTCAGGGGGCCTACGAGCAGTACTTC. The entire variable domain, with the rest obtained from reference TRBV15 and TRBJ2-7, is as follows: DAMVIQNPRYQVTQFGKPVTLSCSQTLNHNVMYWYQQKSSQAPKLLFHYYDKDFNNEADTPDNFQSRRPNTSFCFLDIRSPGLGDTAMYLCATSRGQGAYEQYFGPGTRLTVT.